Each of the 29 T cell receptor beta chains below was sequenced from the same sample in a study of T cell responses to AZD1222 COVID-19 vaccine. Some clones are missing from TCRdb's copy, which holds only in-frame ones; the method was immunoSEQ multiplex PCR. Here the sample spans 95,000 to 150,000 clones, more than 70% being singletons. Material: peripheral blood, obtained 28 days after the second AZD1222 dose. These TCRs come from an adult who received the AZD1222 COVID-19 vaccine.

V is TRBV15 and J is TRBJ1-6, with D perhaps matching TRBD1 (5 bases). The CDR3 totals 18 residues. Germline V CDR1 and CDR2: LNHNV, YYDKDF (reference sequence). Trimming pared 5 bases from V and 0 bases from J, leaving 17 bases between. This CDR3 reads CATSAARALSSYNSPLHF. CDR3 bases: TGTGCCACCAGCGCGGCCAGGGCCCTGAGCTCCTATAATTCACCCCTCCACTTT.

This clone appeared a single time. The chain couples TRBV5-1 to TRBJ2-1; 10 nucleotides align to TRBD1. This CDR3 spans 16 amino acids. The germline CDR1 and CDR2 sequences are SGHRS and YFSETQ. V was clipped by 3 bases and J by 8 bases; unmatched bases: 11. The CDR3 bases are TGCGCCAGCAGCTCCGGCAGGGGACAGGGGAAGGATGAGCAGTTCTTC. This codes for CASSSGRGQGKDEQFF.

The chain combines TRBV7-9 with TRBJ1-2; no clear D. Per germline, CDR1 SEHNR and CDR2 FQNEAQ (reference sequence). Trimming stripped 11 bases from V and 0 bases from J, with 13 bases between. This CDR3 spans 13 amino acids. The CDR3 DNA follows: TGTGCCTCGAAGCAGGTATCTAACTATGGCTACACCTTC. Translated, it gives CASKQVSNYGYTF.

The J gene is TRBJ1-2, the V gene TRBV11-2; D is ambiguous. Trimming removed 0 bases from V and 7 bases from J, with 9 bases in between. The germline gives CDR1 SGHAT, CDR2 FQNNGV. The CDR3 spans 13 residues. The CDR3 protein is CASSLDRSTGYTF. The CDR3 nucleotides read TGTGCCAGCAGCTTAGATAGGAGTACTGGCTACACCTTC.

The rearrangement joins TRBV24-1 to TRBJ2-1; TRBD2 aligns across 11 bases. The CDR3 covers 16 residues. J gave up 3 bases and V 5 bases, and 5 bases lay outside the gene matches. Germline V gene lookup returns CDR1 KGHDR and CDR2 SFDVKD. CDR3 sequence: CATSGGLAGYYNEQFF. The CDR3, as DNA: TGTGCCACCAGTGGAGGACTAGCGGGTTACTACAATGAGCAGTTCTTC.

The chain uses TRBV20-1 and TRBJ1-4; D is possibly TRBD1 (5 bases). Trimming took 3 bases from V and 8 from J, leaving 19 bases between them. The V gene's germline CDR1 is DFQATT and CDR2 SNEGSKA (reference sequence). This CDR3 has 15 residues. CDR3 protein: CSASFVQVRREKLFF. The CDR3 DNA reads TGCAGTGCTAGTTTCGTACAGGTACGCCGAGAAAAACTGTTTTTT.

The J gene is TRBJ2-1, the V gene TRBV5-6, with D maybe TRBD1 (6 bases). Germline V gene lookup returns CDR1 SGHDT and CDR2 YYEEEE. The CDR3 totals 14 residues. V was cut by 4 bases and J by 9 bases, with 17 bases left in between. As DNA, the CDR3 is TGTGCCAGCAGCCCTCGACGTCAGGGGCTTGAGCAGTTCTTC. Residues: CASSPRRQGLEQFF. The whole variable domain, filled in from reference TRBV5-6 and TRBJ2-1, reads DAGVTQSPTHLIKTRGQQVTLRCSPKSGHDTVSWYQQALGQGPQFIFQYYEEEERQRGNFPDRFSGHQFPNYSSELNVNALLLGDSALYLCASSPRRQGLEQFFGPGTRLTVL.

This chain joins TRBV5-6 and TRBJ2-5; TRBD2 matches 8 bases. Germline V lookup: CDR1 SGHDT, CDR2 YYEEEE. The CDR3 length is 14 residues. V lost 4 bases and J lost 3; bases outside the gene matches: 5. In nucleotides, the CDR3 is TGTGCCAGCAGCCGGGGGGGCGGCAAAGAGACCCAGTACTTC. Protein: CASSRGGGKETQYF. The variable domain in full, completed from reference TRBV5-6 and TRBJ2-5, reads DAGVTQSPTHLIKTRGQQVTLRCSPKSGHDTVSWYQQALGQGPQFIFQYYEEEERQRGNFPDRFSGHQFPNYSSELNVNALLLGDSALYLCASSRGGGKETQYFGPGTRLLVL.

The CDR3 loop is CASRNRVLNYGYTF. CDR3 DNA: TGTGCCAGCCGAAATAGAGTTTTGAACTATGGCTACACCTTC. V gene TRBV5-6 combines with J gene TRBJ1-2; D is unresolved. Deletions cut 7 bases from V and 2 bases from J, with 15 bases between. The length of the CDR3 is 14 residues. The V gene's germline CDR1 is SGHDT and CDR2 YYEEEE.

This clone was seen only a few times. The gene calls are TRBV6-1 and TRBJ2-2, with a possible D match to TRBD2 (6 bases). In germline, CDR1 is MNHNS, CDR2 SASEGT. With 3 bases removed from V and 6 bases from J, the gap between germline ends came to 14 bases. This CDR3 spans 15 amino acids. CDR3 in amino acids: CASSEVLAQSGELFF. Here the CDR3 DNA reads TGTGCCAGCAGTGAGGTTCTAGCGCAGTCCGGGGAGCTGTTTTTT.

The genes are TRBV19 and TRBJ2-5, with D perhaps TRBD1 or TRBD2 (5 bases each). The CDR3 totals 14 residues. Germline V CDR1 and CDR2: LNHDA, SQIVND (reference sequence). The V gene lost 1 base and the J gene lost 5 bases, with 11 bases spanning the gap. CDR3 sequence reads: CASSIGGVGETQYF. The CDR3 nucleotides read TGTGCCAGTAGTATAGGAGGGGTCGGGGAGACCCAGTACTTC.

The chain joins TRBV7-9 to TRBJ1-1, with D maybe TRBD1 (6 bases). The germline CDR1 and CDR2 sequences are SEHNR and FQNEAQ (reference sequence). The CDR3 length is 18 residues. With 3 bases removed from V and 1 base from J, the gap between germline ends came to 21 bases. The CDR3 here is CASSLVGWGALRNTEAFF. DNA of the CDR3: TGTGCCAGCAGCTTGGTAGGTTGGGGGGCTCTGAGGAACACTGAAGCTTTCTTT.

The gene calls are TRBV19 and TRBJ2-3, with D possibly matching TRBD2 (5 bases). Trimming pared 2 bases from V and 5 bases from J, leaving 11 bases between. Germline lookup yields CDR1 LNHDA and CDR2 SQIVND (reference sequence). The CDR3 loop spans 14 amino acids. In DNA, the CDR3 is TGTGCCAGTAGTATATCGAGCGCGGGAGATACGCAGTATTTT. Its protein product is CASSISSAGDTQYF.

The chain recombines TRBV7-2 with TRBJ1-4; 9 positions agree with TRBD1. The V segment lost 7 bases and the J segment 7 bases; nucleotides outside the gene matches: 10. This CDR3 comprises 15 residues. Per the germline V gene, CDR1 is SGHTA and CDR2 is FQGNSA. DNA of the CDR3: TGTGCCAGCAACGACGGACAGGGGAAAGTTGAAAAACTGTTTTTT. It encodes CASNDGQGKVEKLFF. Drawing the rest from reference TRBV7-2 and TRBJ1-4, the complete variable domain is GAGVSQSPSNKVTEKGKDVELRCDPISGHTALYWYRQSLGQGLEFLIYFQGNSAPDKSGLPSDRFSAERTGGSVSTLTIQRTQQEDSAVYLCASNDGQGKVEKLFFGSGTQLSVL.

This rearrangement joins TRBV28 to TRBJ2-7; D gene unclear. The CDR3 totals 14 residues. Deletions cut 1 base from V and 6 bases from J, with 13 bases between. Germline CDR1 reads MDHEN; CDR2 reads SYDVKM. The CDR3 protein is CASSLSGLPAEQYF. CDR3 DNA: TGTGCCAGCAGTTTATCTGGCCTTCCAGCCGAGCAGTACTTC.

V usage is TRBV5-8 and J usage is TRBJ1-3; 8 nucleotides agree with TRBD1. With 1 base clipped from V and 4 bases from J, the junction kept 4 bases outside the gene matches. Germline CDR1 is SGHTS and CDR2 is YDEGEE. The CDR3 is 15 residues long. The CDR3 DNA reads TGTGCCAGCAGCTTGCAGGGGGCGCCCGGAAACACCATATATTTT. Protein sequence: CASSLQGAPGNTIYF.

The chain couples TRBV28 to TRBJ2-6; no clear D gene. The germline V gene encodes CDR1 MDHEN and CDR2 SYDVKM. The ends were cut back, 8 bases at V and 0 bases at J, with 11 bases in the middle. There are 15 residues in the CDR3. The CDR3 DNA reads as TGTGCCAGCGGCTTCGAAAGCTCTGGGGCCAACGTCCTGACTTTC. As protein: CASGFESSGANVLTF.

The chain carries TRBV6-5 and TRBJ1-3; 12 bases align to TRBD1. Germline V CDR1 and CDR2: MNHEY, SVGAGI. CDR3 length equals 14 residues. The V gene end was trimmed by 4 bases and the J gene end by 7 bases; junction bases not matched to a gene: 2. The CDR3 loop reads CASSFGTGGNTIYF. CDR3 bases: TGTGCCAGCAGTTTCGGGACAGGGGGCAACACCATATATTTT.

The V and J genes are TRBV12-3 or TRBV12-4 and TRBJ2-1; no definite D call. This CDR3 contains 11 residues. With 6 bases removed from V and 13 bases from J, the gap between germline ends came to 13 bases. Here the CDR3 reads CASSTSDFQFF. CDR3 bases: TGTGCCAGCAGCACAAGCGACTTCCAGTTCTTC.

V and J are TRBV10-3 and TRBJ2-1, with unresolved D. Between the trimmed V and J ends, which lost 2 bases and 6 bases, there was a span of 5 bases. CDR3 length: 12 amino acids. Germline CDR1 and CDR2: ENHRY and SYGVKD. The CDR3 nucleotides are TGTGCCATCAGTGAGGGCGCCAATGAGCAGTTCTTC. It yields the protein CAISEGANEQFF.

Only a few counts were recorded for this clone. Written as DNA, the CDR3 is TGCGCCAGCAGCCCCCAGCCGGTGGGGGGGGGCGTTGGAAACACCATATATTTT. Translating gives CASSPQPVGGGVGNTIYF. V gene TRBV5-1 combines with J gene TRBJ1-3, with a tentative D call TRBD1 (6 bases). Per germline, CDR1 SGHRS and CDR2 YFSETQ. Trimming cost V 4 bases and J 3 bases, with 23 bases left between them. This CDR3 has 18 residues.

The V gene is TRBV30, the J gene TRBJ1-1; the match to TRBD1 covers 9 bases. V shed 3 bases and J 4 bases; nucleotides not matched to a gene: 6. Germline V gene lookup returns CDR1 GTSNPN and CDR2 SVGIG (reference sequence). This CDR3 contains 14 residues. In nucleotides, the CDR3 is TGTGCCTGGAGGGGACAGGGTGGGCCCACTGAAGCTTTCTTT. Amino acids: CAWRGQGGPTEAFF.

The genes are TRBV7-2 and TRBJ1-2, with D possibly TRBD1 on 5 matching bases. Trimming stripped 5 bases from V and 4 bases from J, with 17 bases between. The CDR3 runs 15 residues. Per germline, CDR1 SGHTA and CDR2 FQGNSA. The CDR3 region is CASSPRGGTAYGYTF. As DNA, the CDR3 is TGTGCCAGCAGCCCCCGGGGGGGGACGGCCTATGGCTACACCTTC.

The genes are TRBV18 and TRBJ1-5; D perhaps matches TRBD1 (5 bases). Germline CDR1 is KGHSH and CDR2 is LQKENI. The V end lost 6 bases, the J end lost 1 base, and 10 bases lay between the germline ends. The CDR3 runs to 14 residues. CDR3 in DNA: TGTGCCAGCTCCCCTGACAGCAGCAATCAGCCCCAGCATTTT. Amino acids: CASSPDSSNQPQHF.

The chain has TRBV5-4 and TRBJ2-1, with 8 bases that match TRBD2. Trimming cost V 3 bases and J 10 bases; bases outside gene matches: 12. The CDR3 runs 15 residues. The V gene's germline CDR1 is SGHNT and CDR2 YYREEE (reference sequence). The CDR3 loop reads CASSYERGPSKEQFF. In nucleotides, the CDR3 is TGTGCCAGCAGCTACGAGCGGGGGCCATCTAAGGAGCAGTTCTTC.

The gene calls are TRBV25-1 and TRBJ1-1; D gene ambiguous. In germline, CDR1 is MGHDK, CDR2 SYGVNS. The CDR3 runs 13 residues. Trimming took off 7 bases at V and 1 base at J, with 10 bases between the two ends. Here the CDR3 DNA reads TGTGCCAGCACCACGACCGGGAACACTGAAGCTTTCTTT. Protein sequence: CASTTTGNTEAFF.

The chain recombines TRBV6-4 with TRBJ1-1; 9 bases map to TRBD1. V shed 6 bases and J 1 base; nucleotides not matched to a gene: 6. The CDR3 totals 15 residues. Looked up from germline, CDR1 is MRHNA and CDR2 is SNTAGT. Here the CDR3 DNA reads TGTGCCAGCAGGGACAGGGGAGACGGGAACACTGAAGCTTTCTTT. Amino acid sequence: CASRDRGDGNTEAFF.

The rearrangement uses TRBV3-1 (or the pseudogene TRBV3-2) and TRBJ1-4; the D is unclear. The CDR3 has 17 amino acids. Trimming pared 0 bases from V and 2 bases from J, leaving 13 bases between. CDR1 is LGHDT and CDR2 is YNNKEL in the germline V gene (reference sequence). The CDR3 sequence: CASSQDERGRTNEKLFF. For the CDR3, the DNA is TGTGCCAGCAGCCAAGATGAGCGGGGTAGGACTAATGAAAAACTGTTTTTT.

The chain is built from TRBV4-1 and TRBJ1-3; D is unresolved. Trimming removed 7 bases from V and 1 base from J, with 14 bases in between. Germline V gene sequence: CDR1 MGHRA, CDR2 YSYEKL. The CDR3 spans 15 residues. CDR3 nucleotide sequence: TGCGCCAGCACCCCTGGGCGGCTATCTGGAAACACCATATATTTT. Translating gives CASTPGRLSGNTIYF.